A selection of T cell receptor beta chains follows, all from one sample in a study of spatial heterogeneity in lung cancer. TCRdb analysed the 5' RACE reads with MiXCR anew, one entry per CDR3 protein. Counted here are roughly 70,000 distinct CDR3 sequences, roughly 8.9% occurring once; the ten biggest clones make up about 2%. The sample here was PBMCs, taken at follow-up. All receptors come from a female donor with early-stage non-small cell lung cancer. Both conserved end residues are part of each CDR3. The order of the fields is V gene, CDR3 length, clone size, D gene, J gene, CDR3 protein, CDR3 DNA. D genes are given only for firm matches. Not every row has a clone size; where given, it reads once, few, many or a size class.

v_call: TRBV7-9
cdr3_length: 15
clone_size: many
d_call: -
j_call: TRBJ1-6
cdr3_aa: CASSPAGSYNSPLHF
cdr3_nt: TGTGCCAGCAGCCCGGCTGGTAGCTATAATTCACCCCTCCACTTT

v_call: TRBV7-9
cdr3_length: 12
clone_size: -
d_call: -
j_call: TRBJ2-7
cdr3_aa: CASSFQRGEQYF
cdr3_nt: TGTGCCAGCAGCTTCCAACGGGGCGAGCAGTACTTC

v_call: TRBV20-1
cdr3_length: 14
clone_size: few
d_call: TRBD2
j_call: TRBJ2-3
cdr3_aa: CSAGSGSRTDTQYF
cdr3_nt: TGCAGTGCTGGTAGCGGGAGTAGAACAGATACGCAGTATTTT

v_call: TRBV5-1
cdr3_length: 16
clone_size: -
d_call: -
j_call: TRBJ2-1
cdr3_aa: CASSLNQPGVGDEQFF
cdr3_nt: TGCGCCAGCAGCTTAAACCAGCCTGGTGTTGGTGATGAGCAGTTCTTC

v_call: TRBV6-6
cdr3_length: 14
clone_size: many
d_call: -
j_call: TRBJ1-1
cdr3_aa: CASSQGWGSSEAFF
cdr3_nt: TGTGCCAGCAGTCAAGGGTGGGGTAGCTCCGAAGCTTTCTTT

v_call: TRBV14
cdr3_length: 14
clone_size: many
d_call: -
j_call: TRBJ1-1
cdr3_aa: CASSQGRRNTEAFF
cdr3_nt: TGTGCCAGCAGCCAGGGACGGAGGAACACTGAAGCTTTCTTT

v_call: TRBV12-3/TRBV12-4
cdr3_length: 14
clone_size: many
d_call: TRBD1
j_call: TRBJ2-5
cdr3_aa: CASSKSGGAETQYF
cdr3_nt: TGTGCCAGCAGTAAATCAGGGGGCGCGGAGACCCAGTACTTC

v_call: TRBV5-4
cdr3_length: 14
clone_size: many
d_call: -
j_call: TRBJ1-2
cdr3_aa: CASSREQPNYGYTF
cdr3_nt: TGTGCCAGCAGCCGAGAACAGCCTAACTATGGCTACACCTTC

v_call: TRBV27
cdr3_length: 15
clone_size: few
d_call: -
j_call: TRBJ2-3
cdr3_aa: CASSSLGGGADTQYF
cdr3_nt: TGTGCCAGCAGTTCCCTAGGGGGAGGGGCAGATACGCAGTATTTT

v_call: TRBV20-1
cdr3_length: 14
clone_size: many
d_call: TRBD2
j_call: TRBJ2-1
cdr3_aa: CSASGGRPNNEQFF
cdr3_nt: TGCAGTGCTAGCGGCGGGAGGCCTAACAATGAGCAGTTCTTC

v_call: TRBV6-2/TRBV6-3
cdr3_length: 15
clone_size: many
d_call: -
j_call: TRBJ2-6
cdr3_aa: CASSYWGSGANVLTF
cdr3_nt: TGTGCCAGCAGTTACTGGGGCTCTGGGGCCAACGTCCTGACTTTC

v_call: TRBV6-2/TRBV6-3
cdr3_length: 16
clone_size: -
d_call: -
j_call: TRBJ2-5
cdr3_aa: CASSPGSSTGVETQYF
cdr3_nt: TGTGCCAGCAGCCCCGGTTCATCGACTGGGGTGGAGACCCAGTACTTC

v_call: TRBV19
cdr3_length: 16
clone_size: many
d_call: -
j_call: TRBJ2-2
cdr3_aa: CASRFHRAETTGELFF
cdr3_nt: TGTGCCAGTAGATTCCACCGAGCGGAGACCACCGGGGAGCTGTTTTTT

v_call: TRBV29-1
cdr3_length: 14
clone_size: many
d_call: TRBD1
j_call: TRBJ2-7
cdr3_aa: CSVDPGQGADEQYF
cdr3_nt: TGCAGCGTTGATCCGGGACAGGGGGCCGACGAGCAGTACTTC

v_call: TRBV7-2
cdr3_length: 12
clone_size: -
d_call: -
j_call: TRBJ2-1
cdr3_aa: CASNLLAREQFF
cdr3_nt: TGTGCCAGCAACCTACTAGCCCGTGAGCAGTTCTTC

v_call: TRBV9
cdr3_length: 16
clone_size: many
d_call: TRBD1
j_call: TRBJ2-2
cdr3_aa: CASSPSGQGAEGELFF
cdr3_nt: TGTGCCAGCAGTCCTTCGGGACAGGGGGCGGAAGGGGAGCTGTTTTTT

v_call: TRBV5-1
cdr3_length: 12
clone_size: -
d_call: -
j_call: TRBJ1-5
cdr3_aa: CATMLVGEPQHF
cdr3_nt: TGCGCCACCATGCTTGTGGGTGAGCCCCAGCATTTT

v_call: TRBV2
cdr3_length: 14
clone_size: -
d_call: -
j_call: TRBJ1-1
cdr3_aa: CASSGGGTNTEAFF
cdr3_nt: TGTGCCAGCAGTGGGGGGGGAACGAACACTGAAGCTTTCTTT

v_call: TRBV3-1
cdr3_length: 14
clone_size: -
d_call: TRBD1
j_call: TRBJ1-3
cdr3_aa: CASSSDRAGNTIYF
cdr3_nt: TGTGCCAGCAGCTCCGACAGGGCTGGAAACACCATATATTTT

v_call: TRBV5-1
cdr3_length: 15
clone_size: few
d_call: TRBD2
j_call: TRBJ2-7
cdr3_aa: CASSSGTTNTIEQYF
cdr3_nt: TGCGCCAGCAGCTCCGGGACTACCAATACTATCGAGCAGTACTTC

v_call: TRBV7-9
cdr3_length: 13
clone_size: many
d_call: -
j_call: TRBJ2-1
cdr3_aa: CASSPLMVNEQFF
cdr3_nt: TGTGCCAGCAGCCCTCTTATGGTAAATGAGCAGTTCTTC

v_call: TRBV4-1
cdr3_length: 14
clone_size: -
d_call: TRBD1
j_call: TRBJ2-7
cdr3_aa: CASSRLDRGNEQYF
cdr3_nt: TGCGCCAGCAGCCGCCTGGACAGGGGGAACGAGCAGTACTTC

v_call: TRBV9
cdr3_length: 15
clone_size: -
d_call: -
j_call: TRBJ2-7
cdr3_aa: CASSVGGTETYEQYF
cdr3_nt: TGTGCCAGCAGCGTAGGTGGGACGGAAACCTACGAGCAGTACTTC

v_call: TRBV5-1
cdr3_length: 14
clone_size: few
d_call: TRBD2
j_call: TRBJ2-7
cdr3_aa: CASKVLAGAQEQYF
cdr3_nt: TGCGCCAGCAAGGTACTAGCGGGAGCGCAAGAGCAGTACTTC

v_call: TRBV10-3
cdr3_length: 13
clone_size: few
d_call: TRBD2
j_call: TRBJ2-3
cdr3_aa: CAISGLATDTQYF
cdr3_nt: TGTGCCATCAGCGGACTAGCAACAGATACGCAGTATTTT

v_call: TRBV6-5
cdr3_length: 13
clone_size: many
d_call: -
j_call: TRBJ2-2
cdr3_aa: CASSRGSAGELFF
cdr3_nt: TGTGCCAGCAGCAGGGGCTCGGCCGGGGAGCTGTTTTTT

v_call: TRBV2
cdr3_length: 13
clone_size: -
d_call: TRBD2
j_call: TRBJ2-1
cdr3_aa: CASRLAYPHEQFF
cdr3_nt: TGTGCCAGCCGACTAGCGTACCCTCATGAGCAGTTCTTC

v_call: TRBV7-3
cdr3_length: 13
clone_size: many
d_call: -
j_call: TRBJ2-2
cdr3_aa: CASSYLNTGELFF
cdr3_nt: TGTGCCAGCAGCTACCTAAACACCGGGGAGCTGTTTTTT

v_call: TRBV3-1
cdr3_length: 15
clone_size: many
d_call: -
j_call: TRBJ2-3
cdr3_aa: CASSQGPSPTDTQYF
cdr3_nt: TGTGCCAGCAGCCAGGGCCCTAGCCCCACAGATACGCAGTATTTT

v_call: TRBV28
cdr3_length: 13
clone_size: many
d_call: -
j_call: TRBJ2-7
cdr3_aa: CASSWGQDYEQYF
cdr3_nt: TGTGCCAGCTCGTGGGGACAAGACTACGAGCAGTACTTC

v_call: TRBV18
cdr3_length: 15
clone_size: many
d_call: TRBD1
j_call: TRBJ2-3
cdr3_aa: CASSPDRGGTDTQYF
cdr3_nt: TGTGCCAGCTCACCCGACAGGGGAGGCACAGATACGCAGTATTTT

v_call: TRBV19
cdr3_length: 13
clone_size: many
d_call: -
j_call: TRBJ1-4
cdr3_aa: CASRHATNEKLFF
cdr3_nt: TGTGCCAGTCGGCATGCAACTAATGAAAAACTGTTTTTT

v_call: TRBV6-2/TRBV6-3
cdr3_length: 19
clone_size: many
d_call: TRBD2
j_call: TRBJ2-3
cdr3_aa: CASSPITGTSGSLPDTQYF
cdr3_nt: TGTGCCAGCAGTCCAATCACCGGGACTAGCGGGAGCTTGCCAGATACGCAGTATTTT

v_call: TRBV5-8
cdr3_length: 14
clone_size: few
d_call: -
j_call: TRBJ1-5
cdr3_aa: CASSLRLTNQPQHF
cdr3_nt: TGTGCCAGCAGTTTGAGACTGACGAATCAGCCCCAGCATTTT

v_call: TRBV6-5
cdr3_length: 15
clone_size: many
d_call: TRBD1
j_call: TRBJ1-5
cdr3_aa: CASSYSNRGGGPQHF
cdr3_nt: TGTGCCAGCAGTTACTCGAACAGGGGCGGTGGGCCCCAGCATTTT

v_call: TRBV2
cdr3_length: 15
clone_size: few
d_call: -
j_call: TRBJ2-1
cdr3_aa: CASSAWTTGYNEQFF
cdr3_nt: TGTGCCAGCAGTGCATGGACTACAGGCTACAATGAGCAGTTCTTC

v_call: TRBV7-2
cdr3_length: 15
clone_size: many
d_call: -
j_call: TRBJ2-3
cdr3_aa: CASSLDGTPTDTQYF
cdr3_nt: TGTGCCAGCAGCTTAGACGGGACCCCCACAGATACGCAGTATTTT

v_call: TRBV10-3
cdr3_length: 16
clone_size: few
d_call: TRBD2
j_call: TRBJ2-5
cdr3_aa: CAISGEAGGISETQYF
cdr3_nt: TGTGCCATCAGTGGGGAAGCGGGAGGGATTTCGGAGACCCAGTACTTC

v_call: TRBV7-2
cdr3_length: 15
clone_size: once
d_call: -
j_call: TRBJ2-5
cdr3_aa: CASSLGRRYQETQYF
cdr3_nt: TGTGCCAGCAGCTTAGGCCGAAGATACCAAGAGACCCAGTACTTC

v_call: TRBV20-1
cdr3_length: 14
clone_size: many
d_call: TRBD1
j_call: TRBJ1-1
cdr3_aa: CSARIGQGSTEAFF
cdr3_nt: TGCAGTGCTAGGATAGGACAGGGAAGCACTGAAGCTTTCTTT